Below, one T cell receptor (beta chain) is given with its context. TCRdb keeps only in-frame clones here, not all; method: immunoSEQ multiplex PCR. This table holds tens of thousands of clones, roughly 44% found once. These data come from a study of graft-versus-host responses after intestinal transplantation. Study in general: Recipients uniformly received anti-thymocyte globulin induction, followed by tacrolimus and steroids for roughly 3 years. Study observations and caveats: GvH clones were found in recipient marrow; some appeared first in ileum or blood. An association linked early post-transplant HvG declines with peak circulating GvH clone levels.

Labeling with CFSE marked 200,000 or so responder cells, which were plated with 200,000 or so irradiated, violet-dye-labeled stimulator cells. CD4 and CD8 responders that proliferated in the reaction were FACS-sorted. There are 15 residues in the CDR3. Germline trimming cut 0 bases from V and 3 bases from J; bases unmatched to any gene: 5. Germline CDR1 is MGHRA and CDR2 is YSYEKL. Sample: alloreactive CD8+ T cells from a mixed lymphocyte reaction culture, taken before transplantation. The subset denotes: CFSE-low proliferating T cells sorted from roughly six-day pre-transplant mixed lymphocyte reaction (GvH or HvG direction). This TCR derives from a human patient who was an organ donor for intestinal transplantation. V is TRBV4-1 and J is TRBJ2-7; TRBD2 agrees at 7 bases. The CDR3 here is CASSQEQRGGYEQYF. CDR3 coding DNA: TGCGCCAGCAGCCAAGAGCAGCGGGGAGGCTACGAGCAGTACTTC.